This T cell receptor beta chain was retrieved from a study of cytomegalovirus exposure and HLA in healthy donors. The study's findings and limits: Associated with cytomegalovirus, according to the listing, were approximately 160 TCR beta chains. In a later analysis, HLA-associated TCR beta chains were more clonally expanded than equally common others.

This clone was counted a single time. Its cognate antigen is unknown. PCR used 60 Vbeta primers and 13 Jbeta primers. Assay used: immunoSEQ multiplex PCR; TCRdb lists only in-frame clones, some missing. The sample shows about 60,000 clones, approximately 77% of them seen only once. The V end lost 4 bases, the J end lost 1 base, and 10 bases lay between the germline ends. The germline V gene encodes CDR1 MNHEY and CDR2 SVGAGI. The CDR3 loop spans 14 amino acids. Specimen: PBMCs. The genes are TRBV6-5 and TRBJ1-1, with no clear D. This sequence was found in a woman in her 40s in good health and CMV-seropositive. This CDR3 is CASSSTRGNTEAFF. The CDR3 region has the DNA TGTGCCAGCAGTTCCACGAGAGGGAACACTGAAGCTTTCTTT.